Listed here are 18 T cell receptor beta chains from one sample, sequenced in a study of cytomegalovirus exposure and HLA in healthy donors. TCRdb's table, derived via immunoSEQ multiplex PCR, lists solely in-frame clones and lacks some. The sample has approximately 90,000 clones, 95% to 98% seen once. Sequenced sample: PBMCs. The receptor set was obtained from a man aged 18 to 29 in good health and CMV-seronegative.

This chain connects TRBV2 to TRBJ2-7; TRBD2 agrees at 12 bases. The CDR3 is 13 residues long. Germline-derived CDR1 and CDR2 are SNHLY and FYNNEI. V lost 8 bases, J lost 8 bases, and 7 bases stayed unmatched. CDR3 sequence reads: CASGLAGKGKQYF. CDR3 coding DNA: TGTGCCAGCGGACTAGCGGGGAAAGGGAAGCAGTACTTC.

V and J are TRBV30 and TRBJ1-2, with 7 bases lining up with TRBD1. The V segment lost 7 bases and the J segment 4 bases; nucleotides outside the gene matches: 9. The CDR3 sequence is 13 residues long. The V gene's germline CDR1 is GTSNPN and CDR2 SVGIG (reference sequence). The CDR3 region has the DNA TGTGCCTTGACAGGGATTCTAGGCTATGGCTACACCTTC. Translation: CALTGILGYGYTF.

The rearrangement joins TRBV28 to TRBJ2-3; D is perhaps TRBD2 (5 bases). Trimming pared 8 bases from V and 5 bases from J, leaving 8 bases between. Per germline, CDR1 MDHEN and CDR2 SYDVKM. This CDR3 has 11 residues. CDR3 residues: CASPEGDTQYF. The CDR3 DNA reads as TGTGCCAGCCCAGAGGGAGATACGCAGTATTTT. The variable domain in full, completed from reference TRBV28 and TRBJ2-3, reads DVKVTQSSRYLVKRTGEKVFLECVQDMDHENMFWYRQDPGLGLRLIYFSYDVKMKEKGDIPEGYSVSREKKERFSLILESASTNQTSMYLCASPEGDTQYFGPGTRLTVL.

The chain links TRBV9 to TRBJ2-4; 7 positions agree with TRBD1. CDR3 length: 17 residues. Germline trimming cut 0 bases from V and 1 base from J; bases unmatched to any gene: 7. Germline loops: CDR1 SGDLS, CDR2 YYNGEE. DNA of the CDR3: TGTGCCAGCAGCGTAGGAGGGGGCCTTGAGGCCAAAAACATTCAGTACTTC. Translation: CASSVGGGLEAKNIQYF.

V is TRBV11-2 and J is TRBJ2-7; TRBD2 matches 9 bases. CDR1 and CDR2 from the germline V gene are SGHAT and FQNNGV. The length of the CDR3 is 15 residues. J was trimmed by 0 bases and V by 3 bases; bases with no gene match: 3. Here the CDR3 reads CASSFLAGSSYEQYF. DNA for the CDR3: TGTGCCAGCAGCTTCCTAGCGGGGAGCTCCTACGAGCAGTACTTC.

The CDR3 reads CASSVNSGTANEKLFF. The CDR3 bases are TGTGCCAGCAGTGTAAATTCCGGGACAGCTAATGAAAAACTGTTTTTT. The J gene is TRBJ1-4, the V gene TRBV2, with 7 bases identical to TRBD1. V gave up 4 bases and J gave up 3 bases; unmatched junction bases: 8. The CDR3 length is 16 residues. The germline V gene encodes CDR1 SNHLY and CDR2 FYNNEI.

On this clone: At one end, the junction sequence differs from germline, possibly due to a read error. V gene TRBV7-2 combines with J gene TRBJ2-1; D possibly corresponds to TRBD1 (5 bases). CDR1 SGHTA and CDR2 FQGNSA come from the germline V gene. The CDR3 totals 13 residues. CDR3 DNA: TGTGCCAGCAGCTCCCACCCAGACAGCGCCCAGGTCTTC. Protein sequence: CASSSHPDSAQVF.

The CDR3: CASSQARLAGWEFF. DNA for the CDR3: TGTGCCAGCAGCCAAGCTCGGTTAGCGGGATGGGAGTTCTTC. The V call is TRBV14, the J call TRBJ2-1; 8 nucleotides line up with TRBD2. The V and J ends lost 1 base and 14 bases, in that order; junction bases with no gene match: 10. The CDR3 is made up of 14 amino acids. Germline V gene data show CDR1 as SGHDN and CDR2 as FVKESK.

The V call is TRBV4-1, the J call TRBJ1-1, with TRBD1 matching 8 bases. Losses at the gene ends were 5 bases for V and 4 bases for J; bases not matched to a gene: 12. The CDR3 is 16 residues long. Germline values: CDR1 MGHRA, CDR2 YSYEKL. This CDR3 reads CASSFSQGAKSTEAFF. CDR3 nucleotide sequence: TGCGCCAGCAGCTTTTCCCAGGGGGCGAAATCCACTGAAGCTTTCTTT.

This chain uses TRBV9 with TRBJ1-2, with D unclear. The germline V gene has CDR1 SGDLS and CDR2 YYNGEE. Trimming shortened V by 7 bases and J by 3 bases, and 7 bases separated the two germline ends. The CDR3 runs to 11 residues. Here the CDR3 reads CASVGYYGYTF. In DNA, the CDR3 is TGTGCCAGCGTCGGTTACTATGGCTACACCTTC.

There are a few counts of this clone. V usage is TRBV6-4 and J usage is TRBJ2-3, with 10 bases matching TRBD2. The CDR3 runs to 16 residues. The V gene end was trimmed by 3 bases and the J gene end by 2 bases; junction bases not matched to a gene: 5. Germline CDR1 and CDR2: MRHNA and SNTAGT. CDR3 in amino acids: CASSDSAGGATDTQYF. The CDR3 DNA is TGTGCCAGCAGTGATTCAGCGGGAGGGGCCACAGATACGCAGTATTTT.

The chain employs TRBV9 and TRBJ1-5, with 8 nucleotides matching TRBD1. The germline gives CDR1 SGDLS, CDR2 YYNGEE. Losses at the gene ends were 3 bases for V and 3 bases for J; bases not matched to a gene: 2. This CDR3 has 14 residues. The DNA of the CDR3 is TGTGCCAGCAGCGCGACAGGGGCCAATCAGCCCCAGCATTTT. It specifies CASSATGANQPQHF.

This chain links TRBV7-9 with TRBJ2-5; D is uncertain. Between the trimmed V and J ends, which lost 8 bases and 2 bases, there was a span of 12 bases. The germline CDR1 and CDR2 sequences are SEHNR and FQNEAQ (reference sequence). CDR3 size: 13 residues. Here the CDR3 reads CASRYQSQETQYF. The CDR3 nucleotides are TGTGCCAGCCGATATCAGTCGCAAGAGACCCAGTACTTC.

The rearrangement joins TRBV9 to TRBJ2-3; 9 positions agree with TRBD2. V dropped 2 bases and J dropped 2; count of bases not matched to a gene: 3. Germline V gives CDR1 SGDLS, CDR2 YYNGEE. The CDR3 extends over 15 amino acids. The CDR3 is CASSVVAGATDTQYF. The CDR3 DNA sequence: TGTGCCAGCAGCGTGGTAGCGGGAGCCACAGATACGCAGTATTTT.

The gene calls are TRBV7-9 and TRBJ1-1, with D perhaps TRBD1 (6 bases). V lost 5 bases to trimming and J lost 0 bases, with 25 bases between them. Germline values: CDR1 SEHNR, CDR2 FQNEAQ (reference sequence). CDR3 size: 19 residues. Written as DNA, the CDR3 is TGTGCCAGCAGCCCCGCCCTAGGACGGGACATAATCATGAACACTGAAGCTTTCTTT. It translates to CASSPALGRDIIMNTEAFF.

Written as DNA, the CDR3 is TGTGCCAGCAGCCAAGTAGTACAGGGAGGGTATGGCTACACCTTC. It encodes CASSQVVQGGYGYTF. The chain carries TRBV4-2 and TRBJ1-2, with a tentative D call TRBD1 (6 bases). Germline assignment: CDR1 LGHNA and CDR2 YNFKEQ. The CDR3 loop spans 15 amino acids. V was shortened by 1 base and J by 5 bases, with 14 bases between the two germline ends.

The chain has TRBV5-1 and TRBJ1-1; D call uncertain. CDR1 and CDR2 (germline): SGHRS, YFSETQ. Trimming removed 7 bases at V and 0 bases at J, with 7 bases between. This CDR3 is built from 12 residues. In DNA, the CDR3 is TGCGCCAGCTTCGGTGTGAACACTGAAGCTTTCTTT. As protein: CASFGVNTEAFF.

V gene TRBV6-5 combines with J gene TRBJ1-2; 9 nucleotides match TRBD1. With 6 bases clipped from V and 10 bases from J, the junction kept 12 bases outside the gene matches. The CDR3 sequence is 14 residues long. CDR1 is MNHEY and CDR2 is SVGAGI in the germline V gene. CDR3 nucleotide sequence: TGTGCCAGCAGCTACGGGACAGGGTTGTCAGCCTACACCTTC. This translates into CASSYGTGLSAYTF.